The 3 T cell receptor beta chains reported below all come from one sample, sequenced in a study of T cells in tumors after PD-1 blockade. Using immunoSEQ multiplex PCR, the repertoire was profiled, and TCRdb retains in-frame clones only, with some absent. The sample yields 50,000 or so clones, more than 70% seen once. The input for sequencing was PBMCs, taken before anti-PD-1 treatment. The source is a human donor with basal cell carcinoma.

The genes are TRBV5-1 and TRBJ1-1, with D possibly being TRBD1 (6 bases). CDR3 length: 14 amino acids. The V gene lost 0 bases and the J gene lost 3 bases, with 9 bases spanning the gap. CDR1 and CDR2 (germline): SGHRS, YFSETQ. The CDR3: CASSLGQDYTEAFF. The CDR3 DNA reads TGCGCCAGCAGCTTGGGACAGGACTACACTGAAGCTTTCTTT.

The V gene is TRBV9, the J gene TRBJ1-5; D might be TRBD1 (5 bases). The V gene's germline CDR1 is SGDLS and CDR2 YYNGEE. V was cut by 3 bases and J by 10 bases, with 17 bases left in between. The CDR3 extends over 14 amino acids. DNA for the CDR3: TGTGCCAGCAGCGAGGGACGGTCCTTTGGTCCCCAGCATTTT. It translates to CASSEGRSFGPQHF.

The chain carries TRBV28 and TRBJ2-6, with a possible D match to TRBD1 (6 bases). The CDR3 totals 18 residues. Germline lookup yields CDR1 MDHEN and CDR2 SYDVKM. The V end was cut by 3 bases, the J end by 0 bases, with 15 bases between. In DNA form, the CDR3 reads TGTGCCAGCAGTTTCGTGGACAGCGTCCCCTCTGGGGCCAACGTCCTGACTTTC. It yields the protein CASSFVDSVPSGANVLTF.